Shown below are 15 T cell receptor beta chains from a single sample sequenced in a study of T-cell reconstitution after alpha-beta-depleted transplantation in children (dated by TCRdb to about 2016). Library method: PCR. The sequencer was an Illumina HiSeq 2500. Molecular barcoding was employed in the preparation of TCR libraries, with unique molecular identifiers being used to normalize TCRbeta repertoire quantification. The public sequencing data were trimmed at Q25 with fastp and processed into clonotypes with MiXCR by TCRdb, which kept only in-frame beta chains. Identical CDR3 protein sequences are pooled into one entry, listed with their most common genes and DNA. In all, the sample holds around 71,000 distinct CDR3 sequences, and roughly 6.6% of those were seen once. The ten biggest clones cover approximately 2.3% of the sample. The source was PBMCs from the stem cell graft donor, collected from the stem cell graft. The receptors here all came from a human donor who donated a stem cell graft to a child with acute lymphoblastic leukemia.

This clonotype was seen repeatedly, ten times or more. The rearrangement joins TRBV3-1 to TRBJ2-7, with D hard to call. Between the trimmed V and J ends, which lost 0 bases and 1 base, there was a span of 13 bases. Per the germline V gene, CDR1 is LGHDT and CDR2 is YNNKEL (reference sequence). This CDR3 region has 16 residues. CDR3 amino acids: CASSQDTAGKSYEQYF. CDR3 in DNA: TGTGCCAGCAGCCAAGATACAGCTGGGAAATCCTACGAGCAGTACTTC.

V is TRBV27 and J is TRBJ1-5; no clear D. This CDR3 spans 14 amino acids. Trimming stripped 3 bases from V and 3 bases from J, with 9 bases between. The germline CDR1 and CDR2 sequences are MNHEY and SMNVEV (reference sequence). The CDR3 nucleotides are TGTGCCAGCAGTTTGCTGGGAAACAATCAGCCCCAGCATTTT. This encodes CASSLLGNNQPQHF.

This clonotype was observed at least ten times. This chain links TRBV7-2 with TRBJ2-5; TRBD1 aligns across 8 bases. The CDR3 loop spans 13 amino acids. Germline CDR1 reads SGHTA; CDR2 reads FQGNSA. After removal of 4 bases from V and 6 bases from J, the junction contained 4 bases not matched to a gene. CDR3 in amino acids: CASSSQGAKTQYF. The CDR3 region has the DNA TGTGCCAGCAGCTCCCAGGGGGCCAAGACCCAGTACTTC.

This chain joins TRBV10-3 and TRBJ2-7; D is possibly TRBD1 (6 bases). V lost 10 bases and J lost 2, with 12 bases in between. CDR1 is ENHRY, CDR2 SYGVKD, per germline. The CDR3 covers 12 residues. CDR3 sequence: CATRQGTYEQYF. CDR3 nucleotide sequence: TGTGCCACCCGGCAGGGGACCTACGAGCAGTACTTC.

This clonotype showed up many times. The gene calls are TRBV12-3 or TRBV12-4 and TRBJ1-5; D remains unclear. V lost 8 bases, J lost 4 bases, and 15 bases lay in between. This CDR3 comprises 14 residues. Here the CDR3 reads CASRGGSKNQPQHF. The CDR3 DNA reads TGTGCCAGCCGTGGAGGCAGCAAAAATCAGCCCCAGCATTTT.

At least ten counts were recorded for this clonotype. The DNA of the CDR3 is TGTGCCATAGGGGACGGGACGGACTCTGGAAACACCATATATTTT. Its translation is CAIGDGTDSGNTIYF. The chain recombines TRBV10-3 with TRBJ1-3; perhaps TRBD1 as D (5 bases). The CDR3 totals 15 residues. The V gene's germline CDR1 is ENHRY and CDR2 SYGVKD. V lost 9 bases, J lost 0 bases, and 15 bases lay in between.

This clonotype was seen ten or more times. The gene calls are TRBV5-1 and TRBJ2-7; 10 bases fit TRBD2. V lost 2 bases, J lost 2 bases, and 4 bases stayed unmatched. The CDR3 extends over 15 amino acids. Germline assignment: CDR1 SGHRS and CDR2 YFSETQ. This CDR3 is CASSLVAGGTYEQYF. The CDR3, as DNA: TGCGCCAGCAGCTTAGTAGCGGGAGGCACCTACGAGCAGTACTTC.

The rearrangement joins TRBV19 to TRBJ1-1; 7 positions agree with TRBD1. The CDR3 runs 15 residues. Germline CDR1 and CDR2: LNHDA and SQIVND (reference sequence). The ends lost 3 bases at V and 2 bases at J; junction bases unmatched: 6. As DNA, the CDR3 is TGTGCCAGTAGTATTGAGGAGGGGGCAAACACTGAAGCTTTCTTT. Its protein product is CASSIEEGANTEAFF.

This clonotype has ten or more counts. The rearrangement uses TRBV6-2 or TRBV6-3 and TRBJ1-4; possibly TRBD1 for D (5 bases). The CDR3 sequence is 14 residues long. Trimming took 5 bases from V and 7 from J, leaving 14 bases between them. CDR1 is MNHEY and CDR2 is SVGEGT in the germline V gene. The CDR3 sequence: CASSPRLGGEKLFF. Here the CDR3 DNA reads TGTGCCAGCAGTCCCCGACTGGGGGGTGAAAAACTGTTTTTT.

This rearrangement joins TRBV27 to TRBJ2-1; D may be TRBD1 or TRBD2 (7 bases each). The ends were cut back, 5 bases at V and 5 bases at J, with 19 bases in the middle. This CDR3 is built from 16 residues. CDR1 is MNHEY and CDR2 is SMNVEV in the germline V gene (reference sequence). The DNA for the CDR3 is TGTGCCAGCAGTCCAATTCAGGGGGGGAAGAACAATGAGCAGTTCTTC. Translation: CASSPIQGGKNNEQFF.

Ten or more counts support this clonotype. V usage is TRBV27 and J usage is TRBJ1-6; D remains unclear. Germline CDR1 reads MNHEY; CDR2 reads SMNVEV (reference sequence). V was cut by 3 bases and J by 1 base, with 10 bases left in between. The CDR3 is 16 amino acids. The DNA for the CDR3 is TGTGCCAGCAGTTTGGGGAGAGCGTCCTATAATTCACCCCTCCACTTT. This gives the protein CASSLGRASYNSPLHF.

The CDR3 loop reads CSVDTVSPGSYNEQFF. The CDR3 DNA reads as TGCAGCGTAGATACTGTCAGTCCCGGCTCCTACAATGAGCAGTTCTTC. The V call is TRBV29-1, the J call TRBJ2-1; D is unclear. The V end was cut by 6 bases, the J end by 0 bases, with 18 bases between. The CDR3 extends over 16 amino acids. Germline V gene lookup returns CDR1 SQVTM and CDR2 ANQGSEA.

The CDR3 coding sequence is TGTGCCAGCATCACGGCGGGGCTGAACACTGAAGCTTTCTTT. It codes for CASITAGLNTEAFF. V usage is TRBV6-4 and J usage is TRBJ1-1; possibly TRBD1 for D (5 bases). Trimming removed 7 bases from V and 0 bases from J, with 12 bases in between. Germline CDR1 MRHNA, CDR2 SNTAGT. The CDR3 has 14 residues.

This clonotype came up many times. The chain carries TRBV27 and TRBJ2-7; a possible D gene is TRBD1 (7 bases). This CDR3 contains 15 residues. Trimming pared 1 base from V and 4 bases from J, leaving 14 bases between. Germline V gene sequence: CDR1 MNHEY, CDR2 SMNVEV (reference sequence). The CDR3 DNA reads TGTGCCAGCAGTTTATTTCCAGGGGGGCCATACGAGCAGTACTTC. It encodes CASSLFPGGPYEQYF.

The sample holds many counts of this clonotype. The DNA for the CDR3 is TGTGCCAGCACCGAGACTAGCGGGAGTTACGAGCAGTACTTC. Protein product: CASTETSGSYEQYF. The chain recombines TRBV5-4 with TRBJ2-7; 12 positions agree with TRBD2. This CDR3 is built from 14 residues. V shed 6 bases and J 4 bases; nucleotides not matched to a gene: 5. Germline loops: CDR1 SGHNT, CDR2 YYREEE (reference sequence).